This T cell receptor beta chain derives from a study of blood T cell repertoires in COVID-19. This CDR3 comprises 16 residues. The V gene's germline CDR1 is SGHAT and CDR2 FQNNGV. Trimming left V 6 bases short and J 0 bases short, with 15 bases between. Assay: immunoSEQ multiplex PCR; the TCRdb copy retains only in-frame clones and omits some. The table has approximately 120,000 clones, approximately 85% seen once. This receptor was identified in a woman older than 75 with COVID-19, enrolled during active disease. Sequenced material: peripheral blood. This chain joins TRBV11-2 and TRBJ1-5; the D is unclear. The CDR3 DNA reads as TGTGCCAGCAGACCCACGCCCAGATATAGCAATCAGCCCCAGCATTTT. As protein: CASRPTPRYSNQPQHF. Together with reference TRBV11-2 and TRBJ1-5, the CDR3 gives the full variable domain: EAGVAQSPRYKIIEKRQSVAFWCNPISGHATLYWYQQILGQGPKLLIQFQNNGVVDDSQLPKDRFSAERLKGVDSTLKIQPAKLEDSAVYLCASRPTPRYSNQPQHFGDGTRLSIL.